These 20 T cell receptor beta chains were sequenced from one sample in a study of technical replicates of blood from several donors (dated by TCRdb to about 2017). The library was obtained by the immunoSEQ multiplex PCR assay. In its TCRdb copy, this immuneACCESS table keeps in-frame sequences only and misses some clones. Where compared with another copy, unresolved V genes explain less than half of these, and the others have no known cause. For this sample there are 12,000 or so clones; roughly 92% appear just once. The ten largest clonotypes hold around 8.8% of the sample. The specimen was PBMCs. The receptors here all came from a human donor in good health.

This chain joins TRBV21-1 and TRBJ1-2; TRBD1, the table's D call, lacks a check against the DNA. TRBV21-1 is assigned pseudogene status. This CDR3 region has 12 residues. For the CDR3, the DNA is TGCGAGAGCGGAACAGGGGTTGGGGGCTACACCTTC. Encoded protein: CESGTGVGGYTF.

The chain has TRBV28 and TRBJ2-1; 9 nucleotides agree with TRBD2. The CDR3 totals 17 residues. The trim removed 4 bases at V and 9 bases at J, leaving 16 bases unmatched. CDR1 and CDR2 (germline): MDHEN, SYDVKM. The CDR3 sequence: CASSSTPGTSLQVEQFF. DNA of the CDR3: TGTGCCAGCAGTTCCACCCCTGGGACTAGCCTACAGGTTGAGCAGTTCTTC.

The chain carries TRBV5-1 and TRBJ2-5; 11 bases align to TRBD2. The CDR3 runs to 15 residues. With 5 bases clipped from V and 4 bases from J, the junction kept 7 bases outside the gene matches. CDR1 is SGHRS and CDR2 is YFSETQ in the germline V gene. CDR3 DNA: TGCGCCAGCAGGAGGACTAGCGGGCAAGTAGAGACCCAGTACTTC. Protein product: CASRRTSGQVETQYF.

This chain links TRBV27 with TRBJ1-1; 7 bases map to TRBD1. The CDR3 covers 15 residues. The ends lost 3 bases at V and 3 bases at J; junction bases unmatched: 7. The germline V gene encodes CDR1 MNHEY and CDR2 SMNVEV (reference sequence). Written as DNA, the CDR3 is TGTGCCAGCAGTTTCGCCGGGACAGTGGACACTGAAGCTTTCTTT. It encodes CASSFAGTVDTEAFF.

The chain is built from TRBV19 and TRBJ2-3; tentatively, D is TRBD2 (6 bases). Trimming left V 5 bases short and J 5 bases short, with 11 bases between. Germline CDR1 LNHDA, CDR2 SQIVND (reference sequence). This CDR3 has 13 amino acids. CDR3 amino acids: CASSEEGRDTQYF. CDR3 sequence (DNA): TGTGCCAGTAGTGAGGAGGGGCGAGATACGCAGTATTTT.

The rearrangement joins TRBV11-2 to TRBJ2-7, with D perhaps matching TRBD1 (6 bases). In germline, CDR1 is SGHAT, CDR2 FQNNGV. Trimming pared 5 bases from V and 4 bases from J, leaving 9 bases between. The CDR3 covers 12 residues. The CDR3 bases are TGTGCCAGCAGCCTACAGGGATACGAGCAGTACTTC. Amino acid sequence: CASSLQGYEQYF.

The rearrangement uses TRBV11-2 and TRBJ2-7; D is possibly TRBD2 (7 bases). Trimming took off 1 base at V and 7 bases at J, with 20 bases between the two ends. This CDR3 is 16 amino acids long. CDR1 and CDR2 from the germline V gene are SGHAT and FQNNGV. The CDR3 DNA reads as TGTGCCAGCAGCTTAGGGGCCCGGGGGGCCGGGGGTGAGCAGTACTTC. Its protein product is CASSLGARGAGGEQYF.

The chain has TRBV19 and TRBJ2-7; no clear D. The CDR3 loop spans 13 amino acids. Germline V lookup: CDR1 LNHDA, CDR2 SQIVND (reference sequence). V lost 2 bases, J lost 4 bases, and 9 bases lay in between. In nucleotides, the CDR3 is TGTGCCAGTAGTATATCGCCAGAATACGAGCAGTACTTC. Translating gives CASSISPEYEQYF.

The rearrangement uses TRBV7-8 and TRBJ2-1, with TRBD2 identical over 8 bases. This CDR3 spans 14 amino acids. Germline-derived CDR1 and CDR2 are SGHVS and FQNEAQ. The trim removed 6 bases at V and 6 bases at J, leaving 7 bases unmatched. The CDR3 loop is CASRGGGTFNEQFF. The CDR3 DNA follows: TGTGCCAGCAGAGGCGGGGGGACCTTCAATGAGCAGTTCTTC.

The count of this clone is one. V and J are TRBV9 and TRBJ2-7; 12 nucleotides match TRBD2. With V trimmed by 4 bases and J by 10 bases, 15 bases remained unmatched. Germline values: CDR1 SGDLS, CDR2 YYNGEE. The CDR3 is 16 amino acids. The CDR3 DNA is TGTGCCAGCAGCCCCGAGGGGGTACTAGCGGGAGGACCTCAGTACTTC. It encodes CASSPEGVLAGGPQYF. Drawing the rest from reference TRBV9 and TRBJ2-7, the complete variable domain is DSGVTQTPKHLITATGQRVTLRCSPRSGDLSVYWYQQSLDQGLQFLIQYYNGEERAKGNILERFSAQQFPDLHSELNLSSLELGDSALYFCASSPEGVLAGGPQYFGPGTRLTVT.

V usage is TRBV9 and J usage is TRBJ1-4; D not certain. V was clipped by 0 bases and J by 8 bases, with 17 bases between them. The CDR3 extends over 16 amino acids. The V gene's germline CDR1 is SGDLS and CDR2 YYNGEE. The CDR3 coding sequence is TGTGCCAGCAGCGTAGGGTCGGACCCTCGGGAGGAAAAACTGTTTTTT. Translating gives CASSVGSDPREEKLFF.

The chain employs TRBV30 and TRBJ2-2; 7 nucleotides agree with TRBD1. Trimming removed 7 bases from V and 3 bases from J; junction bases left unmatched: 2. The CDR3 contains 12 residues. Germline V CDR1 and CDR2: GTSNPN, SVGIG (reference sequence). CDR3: CAFGQDTGELFF. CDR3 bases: TGTGCCTTCGGACAGGACACCGGGGAGCTGTTTTTT.

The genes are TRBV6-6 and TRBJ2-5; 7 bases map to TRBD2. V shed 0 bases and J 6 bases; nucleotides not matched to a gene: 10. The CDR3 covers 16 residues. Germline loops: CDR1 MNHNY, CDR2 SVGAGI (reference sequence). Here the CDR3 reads CASSYSISGGRKTQYF. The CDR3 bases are TGTGCCAGCAGTTACTCGATTTCGGGGGGTAGGAAGACCCAGTACTTC.

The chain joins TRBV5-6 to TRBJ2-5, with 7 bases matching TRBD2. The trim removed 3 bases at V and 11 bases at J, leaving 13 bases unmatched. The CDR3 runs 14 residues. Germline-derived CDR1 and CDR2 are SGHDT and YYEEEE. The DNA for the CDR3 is TGTGCCAGCAGCTGGGGGGAGGATCGGGGGGAGCAGTACTTC. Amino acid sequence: CASSWGEDRGEQYF.

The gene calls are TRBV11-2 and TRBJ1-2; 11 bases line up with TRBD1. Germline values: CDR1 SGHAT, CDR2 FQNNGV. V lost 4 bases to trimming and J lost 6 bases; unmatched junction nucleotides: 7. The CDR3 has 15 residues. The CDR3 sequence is CASSSLLDRGHGYTF. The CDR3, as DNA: TGTGCCAGCAGCTCACTCCTGGACAGGGGGCATGGCTACACCTTC.

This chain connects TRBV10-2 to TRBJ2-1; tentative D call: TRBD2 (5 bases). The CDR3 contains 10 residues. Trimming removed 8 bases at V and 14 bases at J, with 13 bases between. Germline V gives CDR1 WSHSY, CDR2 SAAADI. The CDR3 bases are TGCGCCAGCCTCGGAGGTAGGAAGTTCTTC. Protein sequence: CASLGGRKFF.

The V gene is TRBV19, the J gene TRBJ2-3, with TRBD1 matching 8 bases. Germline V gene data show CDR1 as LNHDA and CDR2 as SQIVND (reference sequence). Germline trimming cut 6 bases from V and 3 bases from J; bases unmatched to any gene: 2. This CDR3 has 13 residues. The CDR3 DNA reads TGTGCCAGTAGGGACAGGGTTACAGATACGCAGTATTTT. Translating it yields CASRDRVTDTQYF.

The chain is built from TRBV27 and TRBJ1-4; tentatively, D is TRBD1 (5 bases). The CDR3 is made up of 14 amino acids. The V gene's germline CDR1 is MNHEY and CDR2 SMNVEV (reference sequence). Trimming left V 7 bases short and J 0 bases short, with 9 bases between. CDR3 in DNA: TGTGCCAGCACAGGGTTGGCAACTAATGAAAAACTGTTTTTT. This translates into CASTGLATNEKLFF. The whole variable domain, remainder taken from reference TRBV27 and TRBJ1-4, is EAQVTQNPRYLITVTGKKLTVTCSQNMNHEYMSWYRQDPGLGLRQIYYSMNVEVTDKGDVPEGYKVSRKEKRNFPLILESPSPNQTSLYFCASTGLATNEKLFFGSGTQLSVL.

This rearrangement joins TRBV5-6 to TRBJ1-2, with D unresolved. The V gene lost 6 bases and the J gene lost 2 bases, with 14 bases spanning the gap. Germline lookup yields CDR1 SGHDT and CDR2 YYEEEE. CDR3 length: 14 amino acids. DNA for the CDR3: TGTGCCAGCACCAACACGGGAGTCAACTATGGCTACACCTTC. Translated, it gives CASTNTGVNYGYTF. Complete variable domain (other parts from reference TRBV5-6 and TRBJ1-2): DAGVTQSPTHLIKTRGQQVTLRCSPKSGHDTVSWYQQALGQGPQFIFQYYEEEERQRGNFPDRFSGHQFPNYSSELNVNALLLGDSALYLCASTNTGVNYGYTFGSGTRLTVV.

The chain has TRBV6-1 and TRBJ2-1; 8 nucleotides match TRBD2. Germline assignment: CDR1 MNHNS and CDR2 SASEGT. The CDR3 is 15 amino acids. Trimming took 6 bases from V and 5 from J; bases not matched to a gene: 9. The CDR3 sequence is CASRYQRESHNEQFF. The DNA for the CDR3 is TGTGCCAGCAGGTATCAGCGGGAGTCTCACAATGAGCAGTTCTTC.